What follows is one T cell receptor (beta chain) and its context. Its antigen is currently unknown. The data were obtained in a study of response to subunit inactivated influenza vaccine. TCRdb reprocessed the RT-PCR reads via MiXCR and lists one record per CDR3 protein. This table holds approximately 310,000 distinct CDR3 sequences, 21% found once. The study's findings and limits: After each seasonal influenza vaccination, few new T cells are recruited, the authors suggested.

This CDR3 contains 16 residues. Trimming pared 8 bases from V and 2 bases from J, leaving 22 bases between. Germline V gene lookup returns CDR1 LGHNT and CDR2 FRNRAP. The TCR was taken from a man between 50 and 75 years old who received an inactivated influenza vaccine. The V gene is TRBV12-5, the J gene TRBJ2-7; D call uncertain. The source was PBMCs from blood, collected less than 22 months after vaccination. CDR3 residues: CASRIIWVPSPYEQYF. Written as DNA, the CDR3 is TGTGCTAGTAGAATTATATGGGTCCCCTCGCCCTACGAGCAGTACTTC.